This TCR beta chain was recovered during a study of T cells in localized non-small cell lung cancer. TCRdb's table, derived via immunoSEQ multiplex PCR, lists solely in-frame clones and lacks some. Of some 50,000 clones listed, roughly 88% are singletons. Germline CDR1 reads SGHRS; CDR2 reads YFSETQ. J lost 3 bases, V lost 6 bases, and 11 bases had no gene match. This CDR3 contains 15 residues. This specimen was peripheral blood mononuclear cells, taken before any cancer treatment. The chain combines TRBV5-1 with TRBJ2-7, with 8 bases matching TRBD2. The TCR sequence derives from a man aged 40 to 70 with stage III lung adenocarcinoma. CDR3 amino acids: CASTYSSGSGYEQYF. The CDR3 DNA reads TGCGCCAGCACGTACTCAAGCGGGAGTGGCTACGAGCAGTACTTC.